This is a list of T cell receptor beta chains from one sample in a study of blood T cells in healthy people across ages. One entry per CDR3 protein results from TCRdb running MiXCR on the 5' RACE reads. Of hundreds of thousands of distinct CDR3 sequences in the sample, approximately 60% were seen once. Material: blood. The source of these receptors is a middle-aged man in good health. Each CDR3 is given with its conserved first and last residue. The order of the fields is clone size, V gene, J gene, D gene, CDR3 protein, CDR3 DNA. D genes are given only for firm matches. The size of a clone is reported for some rows only, either as once, few or many, or as a class for expanded clones.

>-|TRBV6-1|TRBJ2-7|-
CASSATTGYEQYF
TGTGCCAGCAGTGCGACTACAGGGTACGAGCAGTACTTC
>few|TRBV7-9|TRBJ2-1|-
CASSPSLDTEQFF
TGTGCCAGCAGCCCCAGCCTAGATACGGAGCAGTTCTTC
>-|TRBV5-4|TRBJ2-1|-
CASSPSRWSSEQFF
TGTGCCAGCAGCCCAAGTCGCTGGTCATCTGAGCAGTTCTTC
>-|TRBV20-1|TRBJ2-4|-
CSAGTLRAAKNIQYF
TGCAGTGCCGGGACCCTCCGTGCGGCCAAAAACATTCAGTACTTC
>-|TRBV7-9|TRBJ2-1|-
CASSTLELEQFF
TGTGCCAGCAGCACCCTAGAGTTGGAGCAGTTCTTC
>-|TRBV28|TRBJ1-2|TRBD1
CASSSGQGLGYTF
TGTGCCAGCAGTTCCGGACAGGGTCTAGGCTACACCTTC
>-|TRBV7-2|TRBJ2-7|TRBD2
CASRVSGSTSNEQYF
TGTGCCAGCAGGGTTAGCGGGAGTACGTCCAATGAGCAGTACTTC
>-|TRBV11-2|TRBJ2-3|-
CASSLARTQYF
TGTGCCAGCAGCTTAGCCCGTACGCAGTATTTT
>-|TRBV11-3|TRBJ2-7|TRBD2
CASSPEAGGSTHEQYF
TGTGCCAGCAGCCCCGAGGCGGGAGGATCGACCCACGAGCAGTACTTC
>-|TRBV5-8|TRBJ1-1|-
CASSSHVPEAFF
TGTGCCAGCAGCTCGCACGTCCCTGAAGCTTTCTTT
>-|TRBV9|TRBJ1-2|-
CASSVDSEDGYTF
TGTGCCAGCAGCGTAGACAGCGAAGATGGCTACACCTTC
>once|TRBV27|TRBJ2-3|-
CASSPGQGKYF
TGTGCCAGCTCCCCAGGCCAGGGGAAGTATTTT
>-|TRBV5-4|TRBJ2-7|TRBD2
CASRTSVSYEQYF
TGTGCCAGCAGGACTAGCGTCTCCTACGAGCAGTACTTC
>once|TRBV9|TRBJ2-1|-
CASSVDGLIPYNEQFF
TGTGCCAGCAGCGTAGATGGCTTAATCCCCTACAATGAGCAGTTCTTC
>once|TRBV4-2|TRBJ2-1|TRBD2
CASSHPGTSGLNEQFF
TGTGCCAGCAGCCATCCCGGGACTAGCGGACTCAATGAGCAGTTCTTC
>many|TRBV5-1|TRBJ1-4|TRBD1
CASSLGSGQAYNEKLFF
TGCGCCAGCAGCTTGGGAAGCGGACAGGCCTATAATGAAAAACTGTTTTTT
>-|TRBV3-1|TRBJ2-1|TRBD2
CASSPTGTSGTNEQFF
TGTGCCAGCAGCCCTACCGGGACTAGCGGGACCAATGAGCAGTTCTTC